A single T cell receptor (beta chain) is shown here with its context. The antigen is undetermined. This sample stems from a study of CD8+CD57+ T cells in acquired aplastic anemia. Study conclusions and caveats: Between the patient and control groups, CD8+ Simpson's diversity did not differ significantly. Shared by patients and controls, approximately 28 CD8+ CDR3s were abundant in patients.

Patients chosen for sequencing had shown CD8+CD57+ cell expansion by flow cytometry. With no exception, the patients had severe acquired aplastic anemia. It was genomic DNA that served as the template for profiling TCR beta VDJ and CDR3. One entry per CDR3 protein results from TCRdb running MiXCR on the reads. The data hold over 150,000 distinct CDR3 sequences, with 65% to 75% observed a single time. The ends lost 6 bases at V and 2 bases at J; junction bases unmatched: 7. This CDR3 has 15 amino acids. Germline V lookup: CDR1 LNHDA, CDR2 SQIVND (reference sequence). Sequencing was done on a sample of sorted CD4+, CD8+, or CD8+CD57+ T cells (not recorded which) from PBMCs. The chain employs TRBV19 and TRBJ2-1; 7 positions match TRBD2. The sequence came from a human donor with aplastic anemia. CDR3 sequence (DNA): TGTGCCAGTAGCGCCCGGGAGGCAACCTACAATGAGCAGTTCTTC. This translates into CASSAREATYNEQFF.